These 26 T cell receptor beta chains were all obtained from the same sample, sequenced in a study of T cell responses to AZD1222 COVID-19 vaccine (dated by TCRdb to the early 2020s). Libraries were constructed by the immunoSEQ multiplex PCR assay. This is the immuneACCESS table as TCRdb keeps it, with only in-frame sequences that have V and J called. A part of the clones is gone; compared with another copy, unresolved V genes explain less than half, and the rest is unexplained. The sample includes approximately 200,000 clones, with roughly nine tenths observed a single time. The ten largest clonotypes hold around 3.5% of the sample. In the paper's terms, the time point label means: about 28 days (+/-7) after the second vaccine dose. Sequencing was performed on peripheral blood, taken 28 days after the second AZD1222 dose. The receptor source for this set is an adult who received the AZD1222 COVID-19 vaccine.

The chain joins TRBV10-3 to TRBJ2-1; D perhaps matches TRBD2 (6 bases). The CDR3 covers 14 residues. Trimming removed 0 bases from V and 8 bases from J, with 11 bases in between. Germline V CDR1 and CDR2: ENHRY, SYGVKD. For the CDR3, the DNA is TGTGCCATCAGTGAGTCAGAGGACTATCATGAGCAGTTCTTC. It translates to CAISESEDYHEQFF.

This clone was detected once. The chain joins TRBV19 to TRBJ2-7; 7 nucleotides agree with TRBD2. Trimming cost V 6 bases and J 1 base; bases outside gene matches: 3. The CDR3 contains 13 residues. Looked up from germline, CDR1 is LNHDA and CDR2 is SQIVND (reference sequence). The CDR3 DNA reads as TGTGCCAGTAGAAATAGCGGGTCCTACGAGCAGTACTTC. The encoded protein is CASRNSGSYEQYF.

This clone was recorded a few times. V is TRBV28 and J is TRBJ1-5; no clear D. The germline V gene has CDR1 MDHEN and CDR2 SYDVKM. The CDR3 totals 14 residues. Trimming took 7 bases from V and 3 from J, leaving 13 bases between them. The CDR3 DNA sequence: TGTGCCAGCACCATGAGCCACCCCAATCAGCCCCAGCATTTT. Protein product: CASTMSHPNQPQHF.

The chain couples TRBV5-1 to TRBJ2-1; no clear D gene. CDR1 and CDR2 from the germline V gene are SGHRS and YFSETQ. The V end was cut by 1 base, the J end by 1 base, with 9 bases between. The CDR3 is made up of 15 amino acids. In nucleotides, the CDR3 is TGCGCCAGCAGCTTGCCCCTTACGTCCTACAATGAGCAGTTCTTC. Its protein product is CASSLPLTSYNEQFF.

The chain uses TRBV4-1 and TRBJ2-1, with 9 bases that match TRBD2. CDR3 length: 17 residues. Germline CDR1 and CDR2: MGHRA and YSYEKL. V gave up 1 base and J gave up 4 bases; unmatched junction bases: 8. CDR3 sequence reads: CASSQVTSGQKYNEQFF. CDR3 nucleotides: TGCGCCAGCAGCCAAGTAACTAGCGGGCAGAAATACAATGAGCAGTTCTTC.

The genes are TRBV30 and TRBJ1-1; D not resolved. The CDR3 runs 13 residues. The germline gives CDR1 GTSNPN, CDR2 SVGIG (reference sequence). The V and J ends lost 0 bases and 1 base respectively, with 6 bases between them. CDR3: CAWSVQQNTEAFF. DNA for the CDR3: TGTGCCTGGAGTGTCCAGCAGAACACTGAAGCTTTCTTT.

The DNA for the CDR3 is TGTGCCAGCAGCCTCTCGGGAGGTTACAATGAGCAGTTCTTC. Protein: CASSLSGGYNEQFF. This chain joins TRBV7-3 and TRBJ2-1; 7 nucleotides agree with TRBD2. This CDR3 region has 14 residues. V trimming: 5 bases; J trimming: 4 bases; junction bases outside the gene matches: 5. Germline V gene lookup returns CDR1 SGHTA and CDR2 FQGTGA.

Remarks on this clone: At the DNA level, this CDR3 is encoded by other sequences in the same sample as well. The CDR3 nucleotides read TGCGCCAGCAGCCAAGATCGGGGGAATCAGCCCCAGCATTTT. It encodes CASSQDRGNQPQHF. The chain carries TRBV4-3 and TRBJ1-5, with a tentative D call TRBD1 (5 bases). Germline values: CDR1 LGHNA, CDR2 YSLEER. Trimming removed 0 bases from V and 4 bases from J, with 7 bases in between. There are 14 residues in the CDR3.

The J gene is TRBJ2-3, the V gene TRBV10-3, with D unclear. Trimming removed 3 bases at V and 3 bases at J, with 7 bases between. The CDR3 extends over 13 amino acids. CDR1 and CDR2 from the germline V gene are ENHRY and SYGVKD. Here the CDR3 reads CAISDAQTDTQYF. Written as DNA, the CDR3 is TGTGCCATCAGTGATGCCCAGACAGATACGCAGTATTTT.

CDR3 in DNA: TGTGCCAGCAGCCAAGAGAGACAGCGACTAACCTTC. Its protein product is CASSQERQRLTF. J is TRBJ1-2 and V is TRBV14, with TRBD1 as a possible D gene (5 bases). Trimming stripped 0 bases from V and 14 bases from J, with 13 bases between. This CDR3 contains 12 residues. The germline gives CDR1 SGHDN, CDR2 FVKESK.

J is TRBJ2-1 and V is TRBV15, with TRBD2 identical over 10 bases. V was pared by 1 base and J by 3 bases, with 0 bases of the junction left unmatched. The V gene's germline CDR1 is LNHNV and CDR2 YYDKDF (reference sequence). This CDR3 is 15 amino acids long. CDR3 loop: CATSRGTSGYNEQFF. The CDR3 DNA is TGTGCCACCAGCAGAGGGACTAGCGGCTACAATGAGCAGTTCTTC. Variable domain in full (rest from reference TRBV15 and TRBJ2-1): DAMVIQNPRYQVTQFGKPVTLSCSQTLNHNVMYWYQQKSSQAPKLLFHYYDKDFNNEADTPDNFQSRRPNTSFCFLDIRSPGLGDTAMYLCATSRGTSGYNEQFFGPGTRLTVL.

This chain uses TRBV13 with TRBJ2-7; 7 bases match TRBD2. The V gene's germline CDR1 is PRHDT and CDR2 FYEKMQ (reference sequence). After removal of 4 bases from V and 1 base from J, the junction contained 4 bases not matched to a gene. The CDR3 length is 14 residues. The CDR3 protein is CASSSGLMSYEQYF. The CDR3 nucleotides read TGTGCCAGCAGCTCGGGACTAATGTCCTACGAGCAGTACTTC.

CDR3 sequence (DNA): TGCGCCAGCAGCTTGGCCCTAGCGGGAGGCGAGCAGTACTTC. It translates to CASSLALAGGEQYF. The chain links TRBV5-1 to TRBJ2-7, with 11 bases that match TRBD2. The CDR3 spans 14 residues. The junction had 2 bases not matched to a gene; V was cut back by 0 bases and J by 6 bases. Germline CDR1 SGHRS, CDR2 YFSETQ.

The gene calls are TRBV9 and TRBJ2-5, with D possibly being TRBD1 or TRBD2 (5 bases each). The V end was cut by 4 bases, the J end by 5 bases, with 15 bases between. Germline-derived CDR1 and CDR2 are SGDLS and YYNGEE. The CDR3 runs to 14 residues. CDR3 DNA sequence: TGTGCCAGCAGCCCTGGGACCAGTAAGGAGACCCAGTACTTC. This codes for CASSPGTSKETQYF.

The rearrangement links TRBV10-3 to TRBJ2-2; TRBD2 matches at 13 bases. Germline CDR1 ENHRY, CDR2 SYGVKD. J gave up 0 bases and V 6 bases, and 7 bases lay outside the gene matches. This CDR3 is built from 18 residues. As DNA, the CDR3 is TGTGCCATCAGCGGCGGACTAGCGGGAGTCCCGAACACCGGGGAGCTGTTTTTT. Its translation is CAISGGLAGVPNTGELFF.

This clone was observed a single time. The chain has TRBV3-1 (or the pseudogene TRBV3-2) and TRBJ1-2, with a possible D match to TRBD1 (6 bases). Germline assignment: CDR1 LGHDT and CDR2 YNNKEL (reference sequence). Between the trimmed V and J ends, which lost 0 bases and 5 bases, there was a span of 13 bases. The CDR3 runs to 15 residues. CDR3 DNA: TGTGCCAGCAGCCAAGATCGGGGGGCAAATTATGGCTACACCTTC. Amino acid sequence: CASSQDRGANYGYTF.

The J gene is TRBJ2-3, the V gene TRBV2, with 8 positions matching TRBD1. This CDR3 region has 15 residues. The ends lost 6 bases at V and 3 bases at J; junction bases unmatched: 8. Germline loops: CDR1 SNHLY, CDR2 FYNNEI. The CDR3 is CASSPGQGRTDTQYF. CDR3 coding DNA: TGTGCCAGCAGCCCCGGACAGGGAAGGACAGATACGCAGTATTTT.

The chain has TRBV7-3 and TRBJ2-7, with 10 bases lining up with TRBD2. Germline V lookup: CDR1 SGHTA, CDR2 FQGTGA. V dropped 2 bases and J dropped 3; count of bases not matched to a gene: 13. The CDR3 loop spans 18 amino acids. CDR3 nucleotides: TGTGCCAGCAGCTTACTAGCGGGAGCATCAGTCACACACTACGAGCAGTACTTC. It encodes CASSLLAGASVTHYEQYF.

The CDR3 DNA reads as TGTGCCAGCAGCCCCCTCGAGGGAGGGCAATTCTTC. Protein: CASSPLEGGQFF. The chain employs TRBV11-3 and TRBJ2-1; TRBD2 aligns across 7 bases. The ends lost 5 bases at V and 16 bases at J; junction bases unmatched: 11. The CDR3 covers 12 residues. The V gene's germline CDR1 is SGHNT and CDR2 YENEEA.

The DNA of the CDR3 is TGCAGCGTAGGTCCTAGCTTGAACACCGGGGAGCTGTTTTTT. It is translated as CSVGPSLNTGELFF. The rearrangement links TRBV29-1 to TRBJ2-2, with D possibly TRBD2 on 5 matching bases. The CDR3 is 14 amino acids. Germline V CDR1 and CDR2: SQVTM, ANQGSEA. V gave up 6 bases and J gave up 1 base, with 12 bases separating them.

The CDR3 region has the DNA TGTGCCAGCAGACCTCTTTCCCCGGGACAGAACTATGGCTACACCTTC. This codes for CASRPLSPGQNYGYTF. This rearrangement joins TRBV3-1 (or the pseudogene TRBV3-2) to TRBJ1-2; 7 bases match TRBD1. V trimming: 6 bases; J trimming: 2 bases; junction bases outside the gene matches: 12. Germline lookup yields CDR1 LGHDT and CDR2 YNNKEL (reference sequence). The CDR3 has 16 amino acids.

This chain uses TRBV5-6 with TRBJ1-5; possible D gene TRBD1, 5 bases. The germline gives CDR1 SGHDT, CDR2 YYEEEE. The ends were cut back, 1 base at V and 2 bases at J, with 7 bases in the middle. This CDR3 region has 14 residues. CDR3 amino acids: CASSLRGRNQPQHF. The CDR3 nucleotides are TGTGCCAGCAGCTTGAGGGGTCGCAATCAGCCCCAGCATTTT.

The chain couples TRBV5-1 to TRBJ1-1; D gene ambiguous. Germline V gene lookup returns CDR1 SGHRS and CDR2 YFSETQ. Trimming left V 4 bases short and J 1 base short, with 11 bases between. This CDR3 is built from 14 residues. CDR3 coding DNA: TGCGCCAGCAGCCTCGCGGGCCAGAACACTGAAGCTTTCTTT. It is translated as CASSLAGQNTEAFF.

The genes are TRBV28 and TRBJ1-6, with a weak D call TRBD1 (6 bases). The V gene's germline CDR1 is MDHEN and CDR2 SYDVKM. This CDR3 region has 14 residues. The ends were cut back, 5 bases at V and 9 bases at J, with 14 bases in the middle. In nucleotides, the CDR3 is TGTGCCAGCAGTATGACAGGTGATATTTCACCCCTCCACTTT. Its translation: CASSMTGDISPLHF.

The chain joins TRBV5-1 to TRBJ1-2; D perhaps matches TRBD1 (6 bases). V was pared by 3 bases and J by 2 bases, with 11 bases between. Germline values: CDR1 SGHRS, CDR2 YFSETQ. The CDR3 sequence is 14 residues long. The CDR3 DNA reads TGCGCCAGCAGCTGGGACACCCCGAACTATGGCTACACCTTC. Its translation: CASSWDTPNYGYTF.

The rearrangement joins TRBV19 to TRBJ2-1; tentative D call: TRBD1 (7 bases). Germline-derived CDR1 and CDR2 are LNHDA and SQIVND (reference sequence). With 6 bases removed from V and 6 bases from J, the gap between germline ends came to 12 bases. The CDR3 spans 13 residues. CDR3 loop: CASSRQGLNEQFF. The CDR3 region has the DNA TGTGCCAGTAGCAGACAGGGACTCAATGAGCAGTTCTTC. Combining the CDR3 with reference TRBV19 and TRBJ2-1 gives the whole variable domain DGGITQSPKYLFRKEGQNVTLSCEQNLNHDAMYWYRQDPGQGLRLIYYSQIVNDFQKGDIAEGYSVSREKKESFPLTVTSAQKNPTAFYLCASSRQGLNEQFFGPGTRLTVL.